The 5 T cell receptor beta chains below all came from one sample that was sequenced in a study of T cell responses to AZD1222 COVID-19 vaccine (TCRdb year 2021). Sample time point, as interpreted from the label and publication: about 28 days (+/-7) after the second vaccine dose. The treatment or condition label for this specimen denotes: meningococcal conjugate vaccine given as trial control. Library construction relied on the immunoSEQ multiplex PCR assay. What TCRdb holds here is the immuneACCESS table cut down to in-frame rearrangements. Part of the clones is not present; checked against another copy, under half of the missing clones reflect an unresolved V gene, and the others are unexplained. For this sample there are 150,000 to 200,000 clones; 70% to 90% appear just once. About 4.1% of the sample goes to the ten largest clones. The material sequenced was peripheral blood, taken 28 days after the second dose of the MenACWY control vaccine. The receptors were gathered from an adult who received the MenACWY meningococcal vaccine as a control.

This clone has a single count. V usage is TRBV28 and J usage is TRBJ2-5; D not resolved. Germline assignment: CDR1 MDHEN and CDR2 SYDVKM. The CDR3 loop spans 10 amino acids. V shed 2 bases and J shed 9 bases, with 4 bases lying between them. CDR3 DNA: TGTGCCAGCAGTTTACGCCCCCAGTACTTC. It is translated as CASSLRPQYF.

The V call is TRBV20-1, the J call TRBJ1-1; D call uncertain. This CDR3 comprises 12 residues. Germline CDR1 reads DFQATT; CDR2 reads SNEGSKA (reference sequence). V was pared by 3 bases and J by 4 bases, with 9 bases between. The CDR3 is CSASSEGTEAFF. As DNA, the CDR3 is TGCAGTGCTAGTTCGGAGGGCACTGAAGCTTTCTTT.

This rearrangement joins TRBV2 to TRBJ2-1, with D possibly TRBD1 on 6 matching bases. Germline V lookup: CDR1 SNHLY, CDR2 FYNNEI. The CDR3 sequence is 11 residues long. The V end lost 2 bases, the J end lost 15 bases, and 11 bases lay between the germline ends. CDR3 amino acids: CASSERGQPFF. The CDR3 region has the DNA TGTGCCAGCAGTGAAAGGGGACAACCGTTCTTC.

The CDR3 sequence is CASSLPAHPSYEQYF. DNA for the CDR3: TGTGCCAGCAGCTTACCAGCCCACCCTTCCTACGAGCAGTACTTC. The V and J genes are TRBV7-8 and TRBJ2-7; D remains unclear. The CDR3 covers 15 residues. Germline CDR1 is SGHVS and CDR2 is FQNEAQ. Trimming removed 2 bases from V and 1 base from J, with 12 bases in between.

This chain joins TRBV7-8 and TRBJ1-5; TRBD1 is a possible D gene (6 bases). CDR1 and CDR2 from the germline V gene are SGHVS and FQNEAQ. Trimming removed 1 base from V and 4 bases from J, with 11 bases in between. This CDR3 spans 15 amino acids. This chain's CDR3 is CASSLGRGRNQPQHF. For the CDR3, the DNA is TGTGCCAGCAGCTTAGGGAGGGGGAGGAATCAGCCCCAGCATTTT.